A single TCR beta chain is shown here with its context. The antigen is unknown. This specimen comes from a study of OX40 agonist ivuxolimab in advanced cancers. Study-wide findings and caveats: At 0.1 to 3.0 mg/kg and by week 6, CD4+ and CD8+ T cells in the blood had expanded clonally.

Data came from immunoSEQ multiplex PCR; TCRdb stores just in-frame clones and leaves some out. The data hold tens of thousands of clones, with 85% observed a single time. The CDR3 has 14 residues. Trimming left V 2 bases short and J 7 bases short, with 12 bases between. Germline CDR1 is MNHEY and CDR2 is SVGAGI. The chain recombines TRBV6-5 with TRBJ2-4; either TRBD1 or TRBD2 may supply D (6 bases each). The clonotype originates from an adult with an advanced solid tumor such as melanoma, head and neck, liver or kidney cancer. The sample here was CD4+ or CD8+ T cells sorted from blood, taken in a trial of the OX40 agonist ivuxolimab. The DNA of the CDR3 is TGTGCCAGCAGTTACACGGGGGCCGGGAACATTCAGTACTTC. It specifies CASSYTGAGNIQYF.